A single sample gave rise to the 12 T cell receptor beta chains below, sequenced in a study of T cell responses to AZD1222 COVID-19 vaccine. TCRdb's copy holds only in-frame clones and misses some; the assay was immunoSEQ multiplex PCR. The profile shows about 97,000 clones, more than 75% of them singletons. The sample here was peripheral blood, taken 28 days after the second AZD1222 dose. These receptor sequences come from an adult who received the AZD1222 COVID-19 vaccine.

The chain is built from TRBV7-3 and TRBJ2-6, with D tentatively TRBD1 (6 bases). V lost 3 bases to trimming and J lost 0 bases, with 12 bases between them. The CDR3 consists of 17 residues. Germline lookup yields CDR1 SGHTA and CDR2 FQGTGA. The CDR3 sequence: CASSFSGTSSGANVLTF. The CDR3 DNA reads TGTGCCAGCAGCTTCTCCGGGACATCCTCTGGGGCCAACGTCCTGACTTTC.

The chain is built from TRBV3-1 (or the pseudogene TRBV3-2) and TRBJ1-3; D gene uncertain. CDR1 and CDR2 (germline): LGHDT, YNNKEL (reference sequence). V lost 3 bases and J 0 bases, leaving 3 bases between the germline ends. The CDR3 totals 13 residues. CDR3 nucleotide sequence: TGTGCCAGCAGCCAGATCTCTGGAAACACCATATATTTT. Amino acid sequence: CASSQISGNTIYF.

The rearrangement joins TRBV7-2 to TRBJ1-2; no reliable D call. The germline V and J ends were trimmed by 4 bases and 3 bases, with 15 bases remaining between them. The germline V gene encodes CDR1 SGHTA and CDR2 FQGNSA. CDR3 length equals 15 residues. The CDR3 sequence is CASSSRAYGDYGYTF. As DNA, the CDR3 is TGTGCCAGCAGCTCAAGGGCGTACGGAGACTATGGCTACACCTTC.

V is TRBV6-5 and J is TRBJ2-1; 8 bases agree with TRBD1. CDR3 length equals 12 residues. V lost 5 bases, J lost 12 bases, and 6 bases stayed unmatched. CDR1 is MNHEY, CDR2 SVGAGI, per germline. The CDR3 nucleotides read TGTGCCAGCAGTCCGGACAGGGACGGGCAGTTCTTC. It encodes CASSPDRDGQFF.

The CDR3 here is CASSSMGGGASNQPQHF. The CDR3 DNA reads as TGTGCCAGTAGTTCGATGGGGGGAGGGGCCAGCAATCAGCCCCAGCATTTT. The chain is built from TRBV19 and TRBJ1-5, with D maybe TRBD1 (5 bases). Trimming removed 5 bases from V and 1 base from J, with 18 bases in between. Germline lookup yields CDR1 LNHDA and CDR2 SQIVND (reference sequence). The CDR3 runs to 17 residues.

The rearrangement joins TRBV2 to TRBJ2-1; 10 nucleotides agree with TRBD2. Trimming cost V 1 base and J 5 bases; bases outside gene matches: 2. The CDR3 consists of 15 residues. The germline V gene has CDR1 SNHLY and CDR2 FYNNEI. The CDR3 reads CASSEELAGHNEQFF. In DNA form, the CDR3 reads TGTGCCAGCAGTGAAGAACTAGCGGGACACAATGAGCAGTTCTTC.

As for this clone: Other DNA sequences in this sample translate to the same CDR3. V and J are TRBV5-1 and TRBJ1-4; the D gene is possibly TRBD1 (6 bases). Trimming cost V 4 bases and J 0 bases, with 10 bases left between them. The length of the CDR3 is 15 residues. Germline assignment: CDR1 SGHRS and CDR2 YFSETQ. The CDR3 sequence: CASSLQGSTNEKLFF. CDR3 in DNA: TGCGCCAGCAGCCTTCAGGGGTCAACTAATGAAAAACTGTTTTTT. Filled out from reference TRBV5-1 and TRBJ1-4, the complete variable domain reads KAGVTQTPRYLIKTRGQQVTLSCSPISGHRSVSWYQQTPGQGLQFLFEYFSETQRNKGNFPGRFSGRQFSNSRSEMNVSTLELGDSALYLCASSLQGSTNEKLFFGSGTQLSVL.

This clone was picked up a small number of times. The chain recombines TRBV10-3 with TRBJ2-7; possible D gene TRBD2, 5 bases. Deletions cut 3 bases from V and 4 bases from J, with 13 bases between. CDR1 ENHRY and CDR2 SYGVKD come from the germline V gene. The CDR3 consists of 14 residues. For the CDR3, the DNA is TGTGCCATCAGTGACTCACGGCGGGCTTACGAGCAGTACTTC. Translating it yields CAISDSRRAYEQYF.

This clone was detected a few times. This rearrangement joins TRBV3-1 (or the pseudogene TRBV3-2) to TRBJ1-5; 9 nucleotides line up with TRBD1. The trim removed 0 bases at V and 2 bases at J, leaving 20 bases unmatched. Germline V lookup: CDR1 LGHDT, CDR2 YNNKEL (reference sequence). This CDR3 is built from 22 residues. This CDR3 reads CASSQDRKDRDRAKLGNQPQHF. The CDR3 DNA reads TGTGCCAGCAGCCAAGACCGAAAAGACCGGGACAGGGCAAAATTGGGCAATCAGCCCCAGCATTTT.

The rearrangement uses TRBV7-9 and TRBJ2-4; D unclear. This CDR3 spans 13 amino acids. Germline V CDR1 and CDR2: SEHNR, FQNEAQ (reference sequence). The V end lost 5 bases, the J end lost 4 bases, and 9 bases lay between the germline ends. CDR3 in amino acids: CASSTGLKNIQYF. CDR3 bases: TGTGCCAGCAGCACGGGCCTAAAAAACATTCAGTACTTC.

The V and J genes are TRBV19 and TRBJ2-7; 12 nucleotides line up with TRBD2. V lost 4 bases, J lost 4 bases, and 5 bases stayed unmatched. This CDR3 contains 15 residues. Germline CDR1 LNHDA, CDR2 SQIVND (reference sequence). The CDR3 region has the DNA TGTGCCAGTAGTAGACTAGCGGGAGACGCGTACGAGCAGTACTTC. This gives the protein CASSRLAGDAYEQYF.

This clone was seen a few times. The V and J genes are TRBV7-2 and TRBJ1-1; possibly TRBD1 for D (5 bases). Germline V gives CDR1 SGHTA, CDR2 FQGNSA. The CDR3 is 14 residues long. Trimming took 5 bases from V and 1 from J, leaving 11 bases between them. The chain's CDR3 is CASSPGAANTEAFF. The DNA for the CDR3 is TGTGCCAGCAGCCCTGGGGCAGCGAACACTGAAGCTTTCTTT.